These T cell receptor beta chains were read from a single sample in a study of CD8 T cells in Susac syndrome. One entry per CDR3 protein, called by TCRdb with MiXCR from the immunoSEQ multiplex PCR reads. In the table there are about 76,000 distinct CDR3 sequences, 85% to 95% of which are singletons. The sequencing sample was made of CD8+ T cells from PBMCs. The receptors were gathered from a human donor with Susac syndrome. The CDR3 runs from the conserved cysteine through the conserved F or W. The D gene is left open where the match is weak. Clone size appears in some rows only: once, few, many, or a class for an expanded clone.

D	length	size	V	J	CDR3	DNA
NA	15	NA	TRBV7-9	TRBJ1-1	CASSLADWETAEAFF	TGTGCCAGCAGCTTAGCGGACTGGGAAACGGCTGAAGCTTTCTTT
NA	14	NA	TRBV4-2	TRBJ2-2	CASSQWTVGGELFF	TGTGCCAGCAGCCAATGGACCGTGGGCGGGGAGCTGTTTTTT
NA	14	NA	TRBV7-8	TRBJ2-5	CASSWGGVLETQYF	TGTGCCAGCAGCTGGGGCGGGGTTTTGGAGACCCAGTACTTC
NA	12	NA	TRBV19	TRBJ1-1	CATQTGPTEAFF	TGTGCCACTCAGACTGGGCCCACTGAAGCTTTCTTT
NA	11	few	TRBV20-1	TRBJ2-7	CSARGGYEQYF	TGCAGTGCTAGAGGCGGGTACGAGCAGTACTTC
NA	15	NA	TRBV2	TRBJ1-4	CASTSGGLTNEKLFF	TGTGCCAGCACCTCCGGGGGGCTCACTAATGAAAAACTGTTTTTT
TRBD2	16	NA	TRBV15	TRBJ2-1	CATSRGLAGGDNEQFF	TGTGCCACCAGCAGGGGACTAGCGGGAGGCGACAATGAGCAGTTCTTC
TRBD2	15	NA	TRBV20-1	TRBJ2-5	CSARRLAGDWETQYF	TGCAGTGCTAGGAGACTAGCGGGAGATTGGGAGACCCAGTACTTC
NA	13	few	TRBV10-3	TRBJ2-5	CATQEGPGETQYF	TGTGCCACACAGGAGGGCCCAGGGGAGACCCAGTACTTC
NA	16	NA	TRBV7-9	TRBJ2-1	CASSLALSYGYNEQFF	TGTGCCAGCAGCTTAGCCCTATCCTATGGCTACAATGAGCAGTTCTTC
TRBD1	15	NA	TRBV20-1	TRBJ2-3	CSATDGTESTDTQYF	TGCAGTGCTACCGACGGGACAGAGAGCACAGATACGCAGTATTTT
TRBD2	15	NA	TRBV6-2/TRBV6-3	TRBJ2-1	CASSHGPTSRNEQFF	TGTGCCAGCAGCCACGGCCCGACTAGCCGCAATGAGCAGTTCTTC
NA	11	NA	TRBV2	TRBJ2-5	CASRTIETQYF	TGTGCCAGCAGGACGATAGAGACCCAGTACTTC
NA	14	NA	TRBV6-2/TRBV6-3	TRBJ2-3	CASSGAGQTDTQYF	TGTGCCAGCAGTGGAGCGGGACAGACAGATACGCAGTATTTT
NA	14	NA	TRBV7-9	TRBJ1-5	CASSSDRFYQPQHF	TGTGCCAGCAGCTCCGACAGGTTCTATCAGCCCCAGCATTTT
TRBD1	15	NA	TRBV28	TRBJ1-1	CASSARDRASTEAFF	TGTGCCAGCAGCGCCAGGGACAGGGCATCTACTGAAGCTTTCTTT
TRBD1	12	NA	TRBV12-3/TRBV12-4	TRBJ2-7	CASTTGADEQYF	TGTGCCAGCACCACAGGGGCCGACGAGCAGTACTTC
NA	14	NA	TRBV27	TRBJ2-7	CASSPGTTPYEQYF	TGTGCCAGCAGTCCCGGGACGACGCCCTACGAGCAGTACTTC
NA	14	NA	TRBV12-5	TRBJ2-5	CASGETETQETQYF	TGTGCTAGTGGGGAGACAGAGACCCAAGAGACCCAGTACTTC
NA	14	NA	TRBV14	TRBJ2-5	CASSQEPGSETQYF	TGTGCCAGCAGCCAAGAACCAGGGTCGGAGACCCAGTACTTC
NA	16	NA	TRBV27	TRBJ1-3	CASSPHQGISGNTIYF	TGTGCCAGCAGTCCGCATCAGGGGATCTCTGGAAACACCATATATTTT
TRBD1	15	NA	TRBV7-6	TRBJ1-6	CASTIFAGTGSPLHF	TGTGCCAGCACCATCTTCGCGGGGACAGGTTCACCCCTCCACTTT
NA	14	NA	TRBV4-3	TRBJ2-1	CASSPAVRYNEQFF	TGCGCCAGCAGCCCAGCGGTACGATACAATGAGCAGTTCTTC
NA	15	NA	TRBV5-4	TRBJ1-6	CASSLESGTNSPLHF	TGTGCCAGCAGCTTGGAATCGGGGACGAATTCACCCCTCCACTTT
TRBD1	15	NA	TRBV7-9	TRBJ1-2	CASSLGQGGPYGYTF	TGTGCCAGCAGCCTGGGACAGGGAGGCCCCTATGGCTACACCTTC
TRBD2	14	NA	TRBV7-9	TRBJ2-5	CASSIGGTEETQYF	TGTGCCAGCAGCATCGGGGGGACTGAAGAGACCCAGTACTTC
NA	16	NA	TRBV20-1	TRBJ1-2	CSARSTGGTENYGYTF	TGCAGTGCTAGGTCAACCGGGGGGACGGAGAACTATGGCTACACCTTC
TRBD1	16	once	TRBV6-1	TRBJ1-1	CASSEWDRVMNTEAFF	TGTGCCAGCAGTGAATGGGACAGGGTTATGAACACTGAAGCTTTCTTT
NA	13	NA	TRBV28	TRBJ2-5	CASSLDGQETQYF	TGTGCCAGCAGTTTGGACGGTCAAGAGACCCAGTACTTC
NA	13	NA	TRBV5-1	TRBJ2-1	CASSWAAAGEQFF	TGCGCCAGCAGCTGGGCGGCAGCGGGTGAGCAGTTCTTC
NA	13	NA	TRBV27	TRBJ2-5	CASMSMGGETQYF	TGTGCCAGCATGTCCATGGGGGGAGAGACCCAGTACTTC
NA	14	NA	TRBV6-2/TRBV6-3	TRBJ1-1	CASSWRGPNTEAFF	TGTGCCAGCAGTTGGAGAGGACCGAACACTGAAGCTTTCTTT